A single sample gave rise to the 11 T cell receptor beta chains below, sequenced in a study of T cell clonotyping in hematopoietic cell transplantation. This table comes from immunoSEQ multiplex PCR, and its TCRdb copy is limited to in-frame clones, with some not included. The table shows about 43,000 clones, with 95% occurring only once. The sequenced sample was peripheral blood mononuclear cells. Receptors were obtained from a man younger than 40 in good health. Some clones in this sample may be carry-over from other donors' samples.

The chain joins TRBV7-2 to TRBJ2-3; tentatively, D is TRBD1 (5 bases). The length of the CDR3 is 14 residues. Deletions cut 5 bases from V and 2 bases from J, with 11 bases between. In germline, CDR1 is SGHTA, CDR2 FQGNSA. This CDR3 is CASSTGRNTDTQYF. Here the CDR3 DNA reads TGTGCCAGCAGCACAGGCAGGAACACAGATACGCAGTATTTT.

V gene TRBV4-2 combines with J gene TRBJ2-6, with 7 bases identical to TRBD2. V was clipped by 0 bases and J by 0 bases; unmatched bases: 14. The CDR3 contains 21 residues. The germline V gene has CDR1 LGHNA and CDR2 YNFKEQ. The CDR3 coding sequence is TGTGCCAGCAGCCAAGACCGAACCAAGGGATGGGAGGGCTCTGGGGCCAACGTCCTGACTTTC. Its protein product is CASSQDRTKGWEGSGANVLTF.

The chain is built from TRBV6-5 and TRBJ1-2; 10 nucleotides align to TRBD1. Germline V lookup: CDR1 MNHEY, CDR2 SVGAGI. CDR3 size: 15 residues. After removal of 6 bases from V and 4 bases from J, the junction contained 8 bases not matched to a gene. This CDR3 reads CASRGRDRGGYGYTF. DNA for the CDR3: TGTGCCAGCAGGGGTAGGGACAGGGGAGGCTATGGCTACACCTTC.

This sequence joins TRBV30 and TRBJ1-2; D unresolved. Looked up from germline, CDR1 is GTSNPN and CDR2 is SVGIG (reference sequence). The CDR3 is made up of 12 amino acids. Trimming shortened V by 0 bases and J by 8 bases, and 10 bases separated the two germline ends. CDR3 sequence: CAWSVRLGGYTF. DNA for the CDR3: TGTGCCTGGAGTGTTCGATTGGGCGGCTACACCTTC.

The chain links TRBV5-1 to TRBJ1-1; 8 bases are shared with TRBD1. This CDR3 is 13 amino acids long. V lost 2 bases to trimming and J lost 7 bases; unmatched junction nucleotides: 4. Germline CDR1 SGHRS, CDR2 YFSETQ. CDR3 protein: CASSLRTGNEAFF. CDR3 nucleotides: TGCGCCAGCAGCTTACGGACAGGGAATGAAGCTTTCTTT.

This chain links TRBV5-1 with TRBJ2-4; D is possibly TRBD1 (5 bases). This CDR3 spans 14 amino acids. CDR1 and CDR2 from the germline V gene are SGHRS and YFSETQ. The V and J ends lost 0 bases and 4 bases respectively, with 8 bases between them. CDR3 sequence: CASSLGQPKNIQYF. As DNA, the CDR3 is TGCGCCAGCAGCTTGGGACAGCCAAAAAACATTCAGTACTTC.

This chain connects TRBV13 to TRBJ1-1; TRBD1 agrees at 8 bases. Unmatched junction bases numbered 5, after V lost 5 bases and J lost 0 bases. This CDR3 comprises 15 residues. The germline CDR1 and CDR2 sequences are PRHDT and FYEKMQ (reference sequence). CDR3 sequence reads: CASSIDRGMNTEAFF. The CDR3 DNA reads TGTGCCAGCAGCATAGACAGGGGTATGAACACTGAAGCTTTCTTT. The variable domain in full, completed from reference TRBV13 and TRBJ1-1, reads AAGVIQSPRHLIKEKRETATLKCYPIPRHDTVYWYQQGPGQDPQFLISFYEKMQSDKGSIPDRFSAQQFSDYHSELNMSSLELGDSALYFCASSIDRGMNTEAFFGQGTRLTVV.

The CDR3 nucleotides are TGCAGCGTTGGTACAGGGGGAGGCGAGCAGTACTTC. Amino acids: CSVGTGGGEQYF. This chain connects TRBV29-1 to TRBJ2-7; 8 positions match TRBD1. CDR1 is SQVTM, CDR2 ANQGSEA, per germline. The junction had 5 bases not matched to a gene; V was cut back by 4 bases and J by 6 bases. This CDR3 has 12 residues.

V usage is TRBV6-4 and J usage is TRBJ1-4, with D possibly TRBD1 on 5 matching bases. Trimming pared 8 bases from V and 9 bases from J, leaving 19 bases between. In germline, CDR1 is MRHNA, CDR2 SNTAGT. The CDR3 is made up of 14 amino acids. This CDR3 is CASQNAIQGQKLFF. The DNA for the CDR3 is TGTGCCAGCCAAAATGCCATTCAGGGTCAAAAACTGTTTTTT.

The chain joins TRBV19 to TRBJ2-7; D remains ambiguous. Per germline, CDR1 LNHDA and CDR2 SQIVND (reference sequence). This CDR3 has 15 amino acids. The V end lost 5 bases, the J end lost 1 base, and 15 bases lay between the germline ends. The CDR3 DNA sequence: TGTGCCAGTAGTCCCGCAGCTGGATGGTCCTACGAGCAGTACTTC. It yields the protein CASSPAAGWSYEQYF.

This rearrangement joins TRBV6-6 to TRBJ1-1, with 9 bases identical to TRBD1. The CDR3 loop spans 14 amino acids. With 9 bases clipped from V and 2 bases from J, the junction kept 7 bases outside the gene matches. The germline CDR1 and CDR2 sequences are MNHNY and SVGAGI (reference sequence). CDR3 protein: CASRQGQGNTEAFF. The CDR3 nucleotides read TGTGCCAGTCGGCAGGGACAGGGAAACACTGAAGCTTTCTTT.